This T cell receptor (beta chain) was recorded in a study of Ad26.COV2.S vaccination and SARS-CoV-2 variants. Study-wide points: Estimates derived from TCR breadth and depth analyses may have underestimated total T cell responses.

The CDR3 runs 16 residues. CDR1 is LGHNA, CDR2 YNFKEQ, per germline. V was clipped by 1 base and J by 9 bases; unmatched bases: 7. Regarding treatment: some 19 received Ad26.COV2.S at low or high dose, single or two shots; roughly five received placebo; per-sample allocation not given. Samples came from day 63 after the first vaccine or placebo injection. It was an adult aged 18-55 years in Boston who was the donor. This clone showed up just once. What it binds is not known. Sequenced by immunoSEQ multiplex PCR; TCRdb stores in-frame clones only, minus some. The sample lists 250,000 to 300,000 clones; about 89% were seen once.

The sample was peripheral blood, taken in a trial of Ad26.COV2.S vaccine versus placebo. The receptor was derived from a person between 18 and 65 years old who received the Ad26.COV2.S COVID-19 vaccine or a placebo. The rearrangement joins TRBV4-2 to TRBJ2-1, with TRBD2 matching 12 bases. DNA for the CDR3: TGTGCCAGCAGCCAAGGACTAGCGGGGGAGATGGGTGAGCAGTTCTTC. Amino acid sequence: CASSQGLAGEMGEQFF.